Sequencing of this T cell receptor beta chain was carried out in a study of T cells in Graves' hyperthyroidism and ophthalmopathy. Study outcomes and limitations: Blood samples included most of the expanded thyroid clonotypes exceeding 0.001.

Amplified TCR beta CDR3 regions derived from RNA transcripts. HTBI primers drove first-round RT-PCR of the TCR CDR3. Using its own MiXCR run on the multiplex PCR reads, TCRdb lists one record per CDR3 protein. The data hold 500,000 to 650,000 distinct CDR3 sequences, with 14% observed a single time. This clonotype has ten or more counts. What it binds is unknown. Together with thyroid ultrasound, orbital computed tomography, serum thyroxine and TRAb, clinical symptoms were used for diagnoses. Germline V gives CDR1 SGHRS, CDR2 YFSETQ. CDR3 length equals 14 residues. V was clipped by 0 bases and J by 7 bases, with 14 bases between them.

The material sequenced was blood. This TCR was recovered from a woman aged 40 to 50 with Graves' hyperthyroidism. J is TRBJ2-7 and V is TRBV5-1; maybe TRBD2 (5 bases). In DNA, the CDR3 is TGCGCCAGCAGCTTGGCACCGGAGCGGCAGGAGCAGTACTTC. Protein sequence: CASSLAPERQEQYF.